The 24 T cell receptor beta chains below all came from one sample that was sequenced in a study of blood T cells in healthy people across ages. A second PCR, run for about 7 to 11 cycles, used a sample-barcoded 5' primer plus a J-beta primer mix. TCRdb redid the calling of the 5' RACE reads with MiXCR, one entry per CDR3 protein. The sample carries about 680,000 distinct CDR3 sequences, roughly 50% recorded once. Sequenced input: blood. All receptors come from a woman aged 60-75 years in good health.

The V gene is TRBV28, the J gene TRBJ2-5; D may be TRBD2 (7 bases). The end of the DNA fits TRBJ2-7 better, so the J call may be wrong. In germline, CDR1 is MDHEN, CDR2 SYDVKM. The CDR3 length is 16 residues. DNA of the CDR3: TGTGCCAGCAGTTTAAGGGGGAGGGCCGGTTCCTACGAGCAGTACTTC. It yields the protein CASSLRGRAGSYEQYF.

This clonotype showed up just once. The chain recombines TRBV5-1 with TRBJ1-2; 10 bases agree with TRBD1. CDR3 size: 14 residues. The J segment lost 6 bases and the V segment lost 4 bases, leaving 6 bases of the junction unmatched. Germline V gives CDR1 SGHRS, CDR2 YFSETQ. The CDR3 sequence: CASSPQTGGNGYTF. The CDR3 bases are TGCGCCAGCAGCCCCCAGACAGGGGGCAATGGCTACACCTTC.

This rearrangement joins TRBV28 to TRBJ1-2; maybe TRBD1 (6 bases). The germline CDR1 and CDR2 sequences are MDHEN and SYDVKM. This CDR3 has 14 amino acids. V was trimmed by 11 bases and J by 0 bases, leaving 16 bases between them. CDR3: CAAHRDKSNYGYTF. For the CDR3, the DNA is TGTGCCGCCCACCGGGACAAGTCTAACTATGGCTACACCTTC.

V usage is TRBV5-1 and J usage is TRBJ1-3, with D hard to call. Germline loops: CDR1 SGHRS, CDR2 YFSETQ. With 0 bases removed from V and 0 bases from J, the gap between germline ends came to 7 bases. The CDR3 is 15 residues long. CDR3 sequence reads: CASSLDGVSGNTIYF. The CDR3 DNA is TGCGCCAGCAGCTTGGACGGAGTCTCTGGAAACACCATATATTTT. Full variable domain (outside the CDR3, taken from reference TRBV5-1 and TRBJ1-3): KAGVTQTPRYLIKTRGQQVTLSCSPISGHRSVSWYQQTPGQGLQFLFEYFSETQRNKGNFPGRFSGRQFSNSRSEMNVSTLELGDSALYLCASSLDGVSGNTIYFGEGSWLTVV.

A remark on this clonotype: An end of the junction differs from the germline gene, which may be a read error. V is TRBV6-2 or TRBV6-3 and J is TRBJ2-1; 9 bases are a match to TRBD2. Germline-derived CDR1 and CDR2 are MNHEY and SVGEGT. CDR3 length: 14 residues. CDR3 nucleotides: TGTGCCAGCAGACCCAGCGGGAGGTTCAATGAACAGTTCTTC. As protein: CASRPSGRFNEQFF.

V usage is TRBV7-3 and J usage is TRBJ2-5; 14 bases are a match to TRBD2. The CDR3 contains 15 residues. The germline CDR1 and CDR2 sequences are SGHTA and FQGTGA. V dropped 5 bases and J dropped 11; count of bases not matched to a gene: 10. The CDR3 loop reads CASSPGTSGSNEQYF. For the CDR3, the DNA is TGTGCCAGCAGCCCCGGGACTAGCGGGAGCAATGAGCAGTACTTC.

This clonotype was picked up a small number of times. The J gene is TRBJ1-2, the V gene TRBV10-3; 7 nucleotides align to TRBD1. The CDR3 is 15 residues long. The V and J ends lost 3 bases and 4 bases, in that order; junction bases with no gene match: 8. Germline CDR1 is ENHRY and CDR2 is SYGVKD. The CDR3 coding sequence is TGTGCCATCAGTGACACAGGGGCGTCGGGCTATGGCTACACCTTC. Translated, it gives CAISDTGASGYGYTF.

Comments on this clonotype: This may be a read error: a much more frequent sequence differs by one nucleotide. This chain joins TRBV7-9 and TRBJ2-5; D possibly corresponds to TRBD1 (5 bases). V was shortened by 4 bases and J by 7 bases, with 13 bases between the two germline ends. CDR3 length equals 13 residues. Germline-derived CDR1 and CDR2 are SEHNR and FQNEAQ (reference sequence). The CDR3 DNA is TGTGCCAGCAGCTCAGGGATGCGAGGGACCCAGTACTTC. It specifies CASSSGMRGTQYF.

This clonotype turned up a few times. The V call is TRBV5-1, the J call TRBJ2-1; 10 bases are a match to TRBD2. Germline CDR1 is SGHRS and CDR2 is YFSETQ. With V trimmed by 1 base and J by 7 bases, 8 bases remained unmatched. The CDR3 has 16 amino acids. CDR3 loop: CASSLSPSGSVNEQFF. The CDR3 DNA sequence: TGCGCCAGCAGCTTGTCTCCTAGCGGGAGTGTAAATGAGCAGTTCTTC. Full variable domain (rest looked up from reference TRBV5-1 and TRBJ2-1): KAGVTQTPRYLIKTRGQQVTLSCSPISGHRSVSWYQQTPGQGLQFLFEYFSETQRNKGNFPGRFSGRQFSNSRSEMNVSTLELGDSALYLCASSLSPSGSVNEQFFGPGTRLTVL.

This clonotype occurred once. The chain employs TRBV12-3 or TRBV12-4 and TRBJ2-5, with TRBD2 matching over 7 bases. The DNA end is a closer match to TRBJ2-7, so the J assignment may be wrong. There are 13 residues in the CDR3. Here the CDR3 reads CASTTGTTYEQYF. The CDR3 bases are TGTGCCAGCACCACCGGGACTACATACGAGCAGTACTTC.

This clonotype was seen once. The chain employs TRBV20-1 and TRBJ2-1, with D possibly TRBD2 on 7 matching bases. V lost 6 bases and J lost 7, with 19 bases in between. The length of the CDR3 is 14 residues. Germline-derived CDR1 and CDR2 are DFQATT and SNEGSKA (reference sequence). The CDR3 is CSAYKGGAGNEQFF. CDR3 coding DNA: TGCAGTGCCTATAAGGGGGGGGCCGGGAATGAGCAGTTCTTC.

CDR3 nucleotide sequence: TGCAGTGCTAGGGACTACCTGGGGACCCAGTACTTC. The encoded protein is CSARDYLGTQYF. The chain joins TRBV20-1 to TRBJ2-5; D perhaps matches TRBD2 (6 bases). This CDR3 has 12 residues. The V end was cut by 3 bases, the J end by 7 bases, with 12 bases between. Germline V gene data show CDR1 as DFQATT and CDR2 as SNEGSKA (reference sequence).

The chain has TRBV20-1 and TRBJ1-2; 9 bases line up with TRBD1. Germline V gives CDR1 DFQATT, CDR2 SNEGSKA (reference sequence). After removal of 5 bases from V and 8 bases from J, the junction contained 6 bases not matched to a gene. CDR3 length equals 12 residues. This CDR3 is CSAQDRGEGYTF. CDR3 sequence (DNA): TGCAGTGCTCAGGACAGGGGAGAGGGCTACACCTTC.

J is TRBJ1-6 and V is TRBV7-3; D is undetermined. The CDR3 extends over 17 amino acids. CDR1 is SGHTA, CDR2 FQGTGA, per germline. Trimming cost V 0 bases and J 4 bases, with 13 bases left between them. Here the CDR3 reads CASSLTGDASYNSPLHF. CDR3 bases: TGTGCCAGCAGCTTAACTGGAGACGCTTCTTATAATTCACCCCTCCACTTT.

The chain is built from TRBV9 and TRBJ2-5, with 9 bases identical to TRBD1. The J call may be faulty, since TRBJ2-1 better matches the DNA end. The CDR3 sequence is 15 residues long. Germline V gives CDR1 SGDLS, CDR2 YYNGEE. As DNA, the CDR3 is TGTGCCAGCAGCCCTCGACAGGGGGGCCAAGAGACCCAGTTCTTC. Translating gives CASSPRQGGQETQFF.

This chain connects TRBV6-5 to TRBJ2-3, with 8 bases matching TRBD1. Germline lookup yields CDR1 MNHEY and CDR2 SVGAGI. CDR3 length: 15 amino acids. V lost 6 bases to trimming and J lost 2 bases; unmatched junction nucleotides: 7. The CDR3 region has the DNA TGTGCCAGCAGACCTCCGGACAGGGCCACAGATACGCAGTATTTT. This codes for CASRPPDRATDTQYF.

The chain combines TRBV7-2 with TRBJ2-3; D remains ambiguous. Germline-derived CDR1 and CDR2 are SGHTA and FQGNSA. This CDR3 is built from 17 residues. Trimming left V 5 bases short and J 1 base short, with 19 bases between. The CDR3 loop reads CASSEHRAGRGTDTQYF. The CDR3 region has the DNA TGTGCCAGCAGCGAACATCGGGCAGGTCGGGGCACAGATACGCAGTATTTT.

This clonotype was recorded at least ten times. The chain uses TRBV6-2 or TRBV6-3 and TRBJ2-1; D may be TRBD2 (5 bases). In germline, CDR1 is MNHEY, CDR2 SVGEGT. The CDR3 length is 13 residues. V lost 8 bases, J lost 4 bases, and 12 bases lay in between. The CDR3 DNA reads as TGTGCCAGCTCGCTAGCTTTATACAATGAGCAGTTCTTC. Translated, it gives CASSLALYNEQFF.

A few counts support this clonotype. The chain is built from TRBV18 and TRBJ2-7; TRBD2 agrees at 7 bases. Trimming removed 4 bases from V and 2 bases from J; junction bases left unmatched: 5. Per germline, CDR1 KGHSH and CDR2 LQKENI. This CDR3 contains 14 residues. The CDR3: CASSRERGPYEQYF. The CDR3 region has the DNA TGTGCCAGCTCACGTGAGCGGGGACCCTACGAGCAGTACTTC.

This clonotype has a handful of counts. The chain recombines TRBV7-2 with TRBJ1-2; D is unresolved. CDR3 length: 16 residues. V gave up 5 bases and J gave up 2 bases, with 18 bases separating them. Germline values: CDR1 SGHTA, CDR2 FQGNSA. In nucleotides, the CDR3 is TGTGCCAGCAGCCCCCTGTTTAGGGCAGCCAACTATGGCTACACCTTC. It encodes CASSPLFRAANYGYTF.

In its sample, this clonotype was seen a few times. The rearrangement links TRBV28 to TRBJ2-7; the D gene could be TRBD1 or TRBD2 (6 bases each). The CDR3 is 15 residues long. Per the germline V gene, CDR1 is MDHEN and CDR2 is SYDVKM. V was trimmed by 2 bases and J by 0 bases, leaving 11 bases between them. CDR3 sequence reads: CASSLTGAYSYEQYF. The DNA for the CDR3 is TGTGCCAGCAGTTTAACGGGGGCCTACTCCTACGAGCAGTACTTC. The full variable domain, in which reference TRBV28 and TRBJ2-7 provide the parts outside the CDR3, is DVKVTQSSRYLVKRTGEKVFLECVQDMDHENMFWYRQDPGLGLRLIYFSYDVKMKEKGDIPEGYSVSREKKERFSLILESASTNQTSMYLCASSLTGAYSYEQYFGPGTRLTVT.

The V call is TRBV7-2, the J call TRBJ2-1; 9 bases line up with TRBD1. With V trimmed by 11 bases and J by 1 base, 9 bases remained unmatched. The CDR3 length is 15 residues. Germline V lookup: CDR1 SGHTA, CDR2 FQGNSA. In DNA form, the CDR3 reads TGTGCCTGCAACGACAGGGGGATTTCCTACAATGAGCAGTTCTTC. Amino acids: CACNDRGISYNEQFF.

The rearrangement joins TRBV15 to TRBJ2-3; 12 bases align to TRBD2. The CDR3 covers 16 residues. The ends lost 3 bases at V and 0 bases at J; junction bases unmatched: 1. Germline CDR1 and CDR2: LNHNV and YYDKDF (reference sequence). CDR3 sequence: CATSRLAGGSTDTQYF. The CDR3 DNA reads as TGTGCCACCAGCAGGCTAGCGGGAGGGAGCACAGATACGCAGTATTTT.

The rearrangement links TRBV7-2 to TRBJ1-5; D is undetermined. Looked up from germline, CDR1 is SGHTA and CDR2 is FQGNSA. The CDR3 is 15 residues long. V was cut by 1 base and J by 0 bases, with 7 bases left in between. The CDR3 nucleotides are TGTGCCAGCAGCTTAGGGGGATATAGCAATCAGCCCCAGCATTTT. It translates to CASSLGGYSNQPQHF.